This TCR beta chain derives from a study of T-cell memory formation after mild COVID-19. Study conclusions and caveats: Prior to infection, memory already included some responding clones, suggesting cross-reactive memory joined. Later expanders leaned toward CD4+, whereas clones contracting from day 15 to 85 were balanced CD4/CD8. Shrinking CD4+ clones resided mostly in CM and EM, and CD8+ ones in EMRA.

Constant-segment primers served in 5'RACE that generated TCR alpha and TCR beta cDNA libraries bearing sample barcodes and UMIs. A single record per CDR3 protein comes from TCRdb applying MiXCR to the 5' RACE reads. The data contain approximately 300,000 distinct CDR3 sequences, roughly a fifth of them singletons. This CDR3 is 13 amino acids long. V was clipped by 4 bases and J by 2 bases, with 9 bases between them. Germline CDR1 is MDHEN and CDR2 is SYDVKM. To note about this clonotype: Its specificity is unknown.

The sample taken for sequencing was PBMCs or a T cell subset sorted from them (not recorded which). The V and J genes are TRBV28 and TRBJ2-7, with D perhaps assigned TRBD1 or TRBD2 (6 bases each). The source is a man between 18 and 29 years old who had mild COVID-19 (a few samples of this study predate the infection). Cell type and time point are not known. CDR3 DNA: TGTGCCAGCAGTTCGGGGGCCCCCTACGAGCAGTACGTC. Amino acids: CASSSGAPYEQYV.